These 21 T cell receptor beta chains share one sample of origin, sequenced in a study of blood T cells in healthy people across ages. A second PCR of roughly 6 to 12 cycles used a sample-barcoded 5' primer and a J-beta primer mix. In TCRdb, the 5' RACE reads were re-called with MiXCR into one record per CDR3 protein. The sample carries around 1,000,000 distinct CDR3 sequences, under 30% recorded once. These data also formed part of another study, on T cells of mothers and their children.

Sequencing was carried out using blood. The source is a girl aged 2 to 9 in good health.

This clonotype was detected a few times. This chain connects TRBV25-1 to TRBJ1-2, with D perhaps matching TRBD1 (5 bases). The CDR3 length is 13 residues. Looked up from germline, CDR1 is MGHDK and CDR2 is SYGVNS. V was shortened by 7 bases and J by 6 bases, with 15 bases between the two germline ends. The CDR3 loop is CASTLRGSDGYTF. Written as DNA, the CDR3 is TGTGCCAGCACCCTGAGGGGATCTGATGGCTACACCTTC.

This clonotype was seen a handful of times. J is TRBJ2-3 and V is TRBV7-2; a possible D gene is TRBD2 (6 bases). V was trimmed by 1 base and J by 2 bases, leaving 10 bases between them. Germline values: CDR1 SGHTA, CDR2 FQGNSA. The length of the CDR3 is 15 residues. The CDR3 loop reads CASSLVADLTDTQYF. CDR3 coding DNA: TGTGCCAGCAGCTTAGTAGCGGACCTCACAGATACGCAGTATTTT.

The chain combines TRBV6-6 with TRBJ1-6; D unclear. The CDR3 is made up of 13 amino acids. Trimming shortened V by 6 bases and J by 14 bases, and 17 bases separated the two germline ends. Germline V CDR1 and CDR2: MNHNY, SVGAGI (reference sequence). The CDR3 DNA reads as TGTGCCAGCAGACACGAAAATTATAAGACCCTCCACTTT. Residues: CASRHENYKTLHF.

This clonotype was counted between two and nine times. The chain couples TRBV29-1 to TRBJ2-5, with 7 bases aligning to TRBD1. J lost 5 bases, V lost 0 bases, and 6 bases had no gene match. This CDR3 comprises 14 residues. CDR1 SQVTM and CDR2 ANQGSEA come from the germline V gene. This CDR3 reads CSVEDRDRVETQYF. The CDR3 DNA reads as TGCAGCGTTGAAGATCGCGACAGGGTGGAGACCCAGTACTTC.

The V gene is TRBV29-1, the J gene TRBJ1-1; no clear D. The CDR3 has 13 amino acids. V was shortened by 4 bases and J by 1 base, with 10 bases between the two germline ends. CDR1 and CDR2 from the germline V gene are SQVTM and ANQGSEA. CDR3 loop: CSVGVASNTEAFF. CDR3 DNA: TGCAGCGTTGGGGTAGCCTCGAACACTGAAGCTTTCTTT.

The CDR3 region has the DNA TGCAAACCCGGGGGGGCGGACTATGGCTACACCTTC. It encodes CKPGGADYGYTF. The chain couples TRBV20-1 to TRBJ1-2, with D perhaps TRBD1 (6 bases). The CDR3 sequence is 12 residues long. From germline, CDR1 is DFQATT and CDR2 SNEGSKA (reference sequence).

The chain recombines TRBV4-2 with TRBJ2-5, with TRBD2 matching over 9 bases. The J call is uncertain, as TRBJ2-1 better fits the DNA end. Germline V CDR1 and CDR2: LGHNA, YNFKEQ. The CDR3 runs to 17 residues. The CDR3 DNA sequence: TGTGCCAGCAGCGCCTATAAGGTTCTAGCGGGGTGGAATGAGCAGTTCTTC. It codes for CASSAYKVLAGWNEQFF.

This chain connects TRBV14 to TRBJ2-7, with D possibly TRBD1 on 6 matching bases. Between the trimmed V and J ends, which lost 0 bases and 1 base, there was a span of 10 bases. Germline V gives CDR1 SGHDN, CDR2 FVKESK. The CDR3 loop spans 15 amino acids. In DNA, the CDR3 is TGTGCCAGCAGCCAAGACCCCAGGGGATCCTACGAGCAGTACTTC. Encoded protein: CASSQDPRGSYEQYF. Based on the CDR3 plus reference TRBV14 and TRBJ2-7, the full variable domain is EAGVTQFPSHSVIEKGQTVTLRCDPISGHDNLYWYRRVMGKEIKFLLHFVKESKQDESGMPNNRFLAERTGGTYSTLKVQPAELEDSGVYFCASSQDPRGSYEQYFGPGTRLTVT.

This clonotype was detected many times. This chain links TRBV7-2 with TRBJ2-5; D gene uncertain. Germline CDR1 SGHTA, CDR2 FQGNSA. This CDR3 comprises 13 residues. V lost 3 bases to trimming and J lost 2 bases, with 7 bases between them. CDR3 bases: TGTGCCAGCAGCTTTGTCAGACAAGAGACCCAGTACTTC. It is translated as CASSFVRQETQYF.

This clonotype was seen a few times. V is TRBV12-3 or TRBV12-4 and J is TRBJ2-6, with no clear D. This CDR3 region has 15 residues. The V end lost 1 base, the J end lost 2 bases, and 6 bases lay between the germline ends. CDR3 loop: CASSLEAAGANVLTF. CDR3 DNA sequence: TGTGCCAGCAGTTTAGAGGCAGCTGGGGCCAACGTCCTGACTTTC.

CDR3 region: CASSWQLSNQPQHF. Written as DNA, the CDR3 is TGTGCCAGCAGTTGGCAGCTTAGCAATCAGCCCCAGCATTTT. The chain carries TRBV12-3 or TRBV12-4 and TRBJ1-5; D uncertain. Trimming removed 4 bases from V and 0 bases from J, with 7 bases in between. CDR3 length: 14 amino acids.

The V and J genes are TRBV29-1 and TRBJ2-3; possible D gene TRBD1, 5 bases. Per the germline V gene, CDR1 is SQVTM and CDR2 is ANQGSEA. This CDR3 has 11 residues. Between the trimmed V and J ends, which lost 6 bases and 6 bases, there was a span of 10 bases. In nucleotides, the CDR3 is TGCAGCGTCGGACACAGCGATACGCAGTATTTT. Translating it yields CSVGHSDTQYF.

This clonotype has more than one count but fewer than ten. This chain uses TRBV5-1 with TRBJ2-2, with TRBD1 matching over 9 bases. Germline V lookup: CDR1 SGHRS, CDR2 YFSETQ. CDR3 length: 14 amino acids. Trimming removed 3 bases from V and 5 bases from J; junction bases left unmatched: 2. The CDR3 nucleotides read TGCGCCAGCAGCTGGACAGGGGCTACCGGGGAGCTGTTTTTT. This gives the protein CASSWTGATGELFF.

This clonotype was seen only a few times. One junction end disagrees with the germline gene, perhaps due to a read error. The V and J genes are TRBV6-5 and TRBJ1-3; D is unresolved. CDR1 and CDR2 (germline): MNHEY, SVGAGI. This CDR3 has 13 amino acids. The CDR3 region is CASKAEAGNTTYF. The CDR3, as DNA: TGTGCCAGCAAAGCGGAGGCTGGAAACACCACATATTTT.

This clonotype was recorded a few times. For the CDR3, the DNA is TGTGCCAGCAGTCCCCACCTAGCGGGAGGAGAGACCCAGTACTTC. This translates into CASSPHLAGGETQYF. The V gene is TRBV27, the J gene TRBJ2-5; 11 nucleotides agree with TRBD2. CDR1 and CDR2 from the germline V gene are MNHEY and SMNVEV (reference sequence). The CDR3 covers 15 residues. Unmatched junction bases numbered 6, after V lost 5 bases and J lost 4 bases.

The genes are TRBV12-5 and TRBJ2-1; 10 positions agree with TRBD2. V lost 3 bases, J lost 3 bases, and 5 bases stayed unmatched. CDR3 length: 16 amino acids. CDR1 and CDR2 (germline): LGHNT, FRNRAP. The CDR3 DNA is TGTGCTAGTGGTTTTCCTAGCGGGAGAATCTACAATGAGCAGTTCTTC. This sequence encodes CASGFPSGRIYNEQFF. Using reference TRBV12-5 and TRBJ2-1 for the parts outside the CDR3, the full variable domain is DARVTQTPRHKVTEMGQEVTMRCQPILGHNTVFWYRQTMMQGLELLAYFRNRAPLDDSGMPKDRFSAEMPDATLATLKIQPSEPRDSAVYFCASGFPSGRIYNEQFFGPGTRLTVL.

The rearrangement joins TRBV15 to TRBJ2-1; D is possibly TRBD1 (5 bases). Trimming stripped 0 bases from V and 0 bases from J, with 9 bases between. The length of the CDR3 is 16 residues. Germline V gives CDR1 LNHNV, CDR2 YYDKDF (reference sequence). The CDR3 DNA is TGTGCCACCAGCAGAGATCAGGGTTTCTCCTACAATGAGCAGTTCTTC. Residues: CATSRDQGFSYNEQFF.

This chain uses TRBV29-1 with TRBJ1-1; D is perhaps TRBD1 (5 bases). With 4 bases removed from V and 3 bases from J, the gap between germline ends came to 15 bases. CDR3 length: 14 amino acids. Germline CDR1 reads SQVTM; CDR2 reads ANQGSEA. The CDR3 sequence is CSVGGRMMDTEAFF. The CDR3 DNA sequence: TGCAGCGTTGGGGGACGAATGATGGACACTGAAGCTTTCTTT. The whole variable domain, filled in from reference TRBV29-1 and TRBJ1-1, reads SAVISQKPSRDICQRGTSLTIQCQVDSQVTMMFWYRQQPGQSLTLIATANQGSEATYESGFVIDKFPISRPNLTFSTLTVSNMSPEDSSIYLCSVGGRMMDTEAFFGQGTRLTVV.

The V gene is TRBV7-9, the J gene TRBJ2-1; the D gene is possibly TRBD2 (5 bases). This CDR3 contains 16 residues. The germline CDR1 and CDR2 sequences are SEHNR and FQNEAQ (reference sequence). Trimming removed 6 bases at V and 7 bases at J, with 22 bases between. This CDR3 reads CASSPPRLRRVNEQFF. The CDR3 DNA is TGTGCCAGCAGTCCCCCGAGACTACGGCGGGTTAATGAGCAGTTCTTC.

V is TRBV2 and J is TRBJ2-5; TRBD1 aligns across 7 bases. The J call may be wrong; the DNA end is better matched by TRBJ2-1. This CDR3 contains 13 residues. Germline CDR1 reads SNHLY; CDR2 reads FYNNEI. This CDR3 is CASSQDRLNEQFF. CDR3 nucleotides: TGTGCCAGCAGCCAGGACAGGTTGAATGAGCAGTTCTTC.

In this sample, this clonotype turned up a few times. The gene calls are TRBV19 and TRBJ2-5; weak D call: TRBD2 (8 bases). This CDR3 is built from 14 residues. Germline CDR1 is LNHDA and CDR2 is SQIVND (reference sequence). The V end was cut by 5 bases, the J end by 5 bases, with 15 bases between. CDR3: CASSREGAGETQYF. DNA for the CDR3: TGTGCCAGTAGTCGGGAGGGGGCTGGGGAGACCCAGTACTTC.